The source of this TCR beta chain is a study of T cells expressing NK-cell markers. The TCR beta cDNA came from 5'RACE template switching with UMIs. TCRdb re-called the 5' RACE reads; every CDR3 protein appears as one record, without DNA. This repertoire includes about 390,000 distinct CDR3 sequences. This receptor was obtained from a woman between 45 and 65 years old in good health. Sequenced sample: blood T cells: a sorted CD56 or NKG2C T cell subset, CD4+ or CD8+ T cells, or bulk PBMC T cells (not recorded which).

CDR3 sequence reads: CSAPPGLQPSPSSYNEQFF. This chain connects TRBV20-1 to TRBJ2-1; the TRBD2 assignment by TCRdb is unverifiable without DNA. This CDR3 spans 19 amino acids. Germline V gives CDR1 DFQATT, CDR2 SNEGSKA (reference sequence).